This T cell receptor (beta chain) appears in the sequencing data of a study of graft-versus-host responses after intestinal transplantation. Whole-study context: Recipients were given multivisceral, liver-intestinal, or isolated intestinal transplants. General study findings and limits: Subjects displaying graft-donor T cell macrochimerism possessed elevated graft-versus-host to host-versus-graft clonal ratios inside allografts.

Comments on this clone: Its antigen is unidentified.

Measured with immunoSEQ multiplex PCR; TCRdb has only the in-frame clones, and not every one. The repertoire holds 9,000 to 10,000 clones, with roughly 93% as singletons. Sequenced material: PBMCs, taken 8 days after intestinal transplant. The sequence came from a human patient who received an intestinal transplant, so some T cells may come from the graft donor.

The CDR3 is CASSPRGGYGNTIYF. DNA for the CDR3: TGTGCCAGCAGTCCCAGGGGAGGTTATGGAAACACCATATATTTT. This rearrangement joins TRBV28 to TRBJ1-3; D is possibly TRBD1 (6 bases). Germline assignment: CDR1 MDHEN and CDR2 SYDVKM. The CDR3 loop spans 15 amino acids. Trimming removed 5 bases at V and 3 bases at J, with 14 bases between.